This T cell receptor (beta chain) was identified during a study of multiple sclerosis patients with progressive multifocal leukoencephalopathy (dated by TCRdb to about 2019). Some background on the complete study: Roughly five MS patients treated with natalizumab who did not develop PML were sampled longitudinally as controls. From before therapy, through 6 and 12 months, up to PML onset, two natalizumab-treated patients who later developed PML were tracked longitudinally. Peripheral T and B cells were examined in MS patients who went on to develop PML (4 under natalizumab, 1 after alemtuzumab) as well as in treated patients who did not. The goal of the study was to detect any JC virus-specific or public T-cell expansions that arose at the time of PML onset.

TRB CDR3 regions were amplified from genomic DNA with the immunoSEQ two-step multiplex PCR at survey-level depth. Synthetic inline TR CDR3 controls covering all V-J pairings were spiked into each PCR so that template counts could be estimated and amplification bias removed. Reads were processed so that amplification and sequencing bias were reduced, and quantification was performed against synthetic TR CDR3 analogs. The original pipeline was this. Raw data were processed in ImmunoSEQ Analyzer, removing out-of-frame sequences and CDR3s with stop codons, and genes were named by IMGT nomenclature. Normalized Shannon entropy, defined as 1 minus Pielou's evenness, was used to summarize repertoire diversity. TRB sequences were considered identical only when V gene, J gene and CDR3 were shared. Public PML clonotypes were CDR3s found in two or more PML-onset samples but not found earlier, in controls, or in public databases. Skylign with the observed count method was used to analyze CDR3 amino acid composition at each position. The immuneACCESS repertoire file appears here via TCRdb, limited to in-frame rearrangements. These files lack a portion of the clones; in checked studies, under half of the deficit traces to unresolved V genes, and the cause of the others is not known. V and J calls and clone size are copied from that table; D and trimming were computed from the DNA. Within this sample are 25,000 to 35,000 clones, with around 89% of them counted one time only. The ten largest account for under 1.2% of the sample.

As to this clone: It lacks a known antigen. No much larger clonotype is one base removed from it; base qualities were not supplied.

General study outcomes and caveats: Only PML patients had TRB clones above 0.5% frequency, but the clones expanded at PML onset were already present before and during natalizumab therapy. Only peripheral blood was analyzed, although cerebrospinal fluid or brain lymphocytes might be more informative for natalizumab-associated PML. Less diverse TRB repertoires in most PML patients were suggested by lower normalized Shannon entropy, whereas values near 1 were observed in the natalizumab-treated controls. No common TRBV or TRBJ gene usage or preferential TRBV-TRBJ pairings were detected when PML developed. Because of the small, descriptive cohort, whether findings reflect JC virus infection or general immunocompromise remained unclear.

The CDR3 contains 15 residues, cysteine and phenylalanine counted. The DNA shown is the 45-base CDR3, in frame from base 1. Trimmed from V: 8 bases; trimmed from J: 2 bases; junction bases lacking a gene match: 7. CDR1 and CDR2, per the germline V gene (reference sequence), are WNHNN and SYGVQD. The intended sense of this specimen's time point label: before natalizumab initiation. All listed patients had previously received interferon beta, and all PML patients were female. T0 blood samples were collected before the first natalizumab infusion. Isolation of peripheral blood mononuclear cells was performed by Ficoll-Hypaque density gradient centrifugation.

This TCR derives from a human donor with multiple sclerosis. Sequencing was performed on PBMCs. The chain is made from TRBV10-1 and TRBJ2-1; 9 central nucleotides agree with TRBD1. In nucleotide form, the sequence is TGCGCCAGCCAGAGACAGGGGGACGCCTACAATGAGCAGTTCTTC. It is translated as CASQRQGDAYNEQFF.